A selection of T cell receptor beta chains follows, all from one sample in a study of cytomegalovirus exposure and HLA in healthy donors. The data were produced by immunoSEQ multiplex PCR, yet TCRdb's version contains in-frame clones alone and is incomplete. The repertoire holds about 110,000 clones, with less than 85% as singletons. The specimen was PBMCs. The origin of the receptors is a woman aged 40 to 55 in good health and CMV-seropositive. Each CDR3 is given with its conserved first and last residue. A D gene is named only where the DNA matches it firmly. The size field is filled for only some rows; it gives once, few, many or a size class.

J,V,D,size,CDR3,DNA
TRBJ2-3,TRBV5-1,TRBD2,.,CASSVAGTSTDTQYF,TGCGCCAGCAGCGTAGCGGGGACTAGCACAGATACGCAGTATTTT
TRBJ2-2,TRBV7-8,.,.,CASSLAGIGVNTGELFF,TGTGCCAGCAGCTTAGCGGGGATAGGGGTGAACACCGGGGAGCTGTTTTTT
TRBJ1-4,TRBV10-3,.,.,CAISDGQGEKLFF,TGTGCCATCAGTGATGGACAAGGGGAAAAACTGTTTTTT
TRBJ2-3,TRBV7-9,TRBD2,.,CASSFLAGGTDTQYF,TGTGCCAGCAGCTTTCTAGCGGGGGGCACAGATACGCAGTATTTT
TRBJ2-1,TRBV10-1,TRBD1,.,CASSEFKPGQAVHEQFF,TGCGCCAGCAGTGAGTTTAAACCGGGACAGGCGGTTCATGAGCAGTTCTTC
TRBJ2-1,TRBV6-5,TRBD2,few,CASTGLAGNEQFF,TGTGCCAGCACCGGACTAGCTGGAAATGAGCAGTTCTTC
TRBJ2-7,TRBV13,.,.,CASSLVGGEQYF,TGTGCCAGCAGCTTAGTAGGGGGCGAGCAGTACTTC
TRBJ1-2,TRBV11-1,.,.,CASSQSRRRSARGYTF,TGTGCCAGCAGCCAATCTCGGAGAAGGTCGGCGAGAGGCTACACCTTC
TRBJ1-1,TRBV7-2,TRBD1,once,CASSSAPGRQGEAFF,TGTGCCAGCAGCTCAGCGCCCGGGCGACAGGGTGAAGCTTTCTTT
TRBJ2-3,TRBV29-1,.,.,CSVAGTDTQYF,TGCAGCGTCGCCGGGACAGATACGCAGTATTTT
TRBJ1-1,TRBV5-1,.,.,CASSSGRGGVHNTEAFF,TGCGCCAGCAGCTCAGGGCGGGGGGGCGTCCATAACACTGAAGCTTTCTTT
TRBJ1-6,TRBV11-2,.,.,CASSLGQGLFSPLHF,TGTGCCAGCAGCTTAGGGCAGGGGCTTTTTTCACCCCTCCACTTT
TRBJ2-2,TRBV7-8,TRBD1,.,CASSFSGTGPAGELFF,TGTGCCAGCAGTTTTTCCGGGACAGGGCCAGCCGGGGAGCTGTTTTTT
TRBJ1-1,TRBV6-5,.,.,CASSYSTAGMNTEAFF,TGTGCCAGCAGTTACTCGACGGCAGGGATGAACACTGAAGCTTTCTTT
TRBJ1-2,TRBV6-7,.,.,CASSRGYGYTF,TGTGCCAGCAGCAGGGGCTATGGCTACACCTTC
TRBJ1-1,TRBV7-8,TRBD1,.,CASSLEDRAGRTEAFF,TGTGCCAGCAGCTTAGAGGACAGGGCCGGGCGAACTGAAGCTTTCTTT
TRBJ2-5,TRBV14,.,.,CASSRLQVPETQYF,TGTGCCAGCAGCCGGTTACAGGTCCCAGAGACCCAGTACTTC